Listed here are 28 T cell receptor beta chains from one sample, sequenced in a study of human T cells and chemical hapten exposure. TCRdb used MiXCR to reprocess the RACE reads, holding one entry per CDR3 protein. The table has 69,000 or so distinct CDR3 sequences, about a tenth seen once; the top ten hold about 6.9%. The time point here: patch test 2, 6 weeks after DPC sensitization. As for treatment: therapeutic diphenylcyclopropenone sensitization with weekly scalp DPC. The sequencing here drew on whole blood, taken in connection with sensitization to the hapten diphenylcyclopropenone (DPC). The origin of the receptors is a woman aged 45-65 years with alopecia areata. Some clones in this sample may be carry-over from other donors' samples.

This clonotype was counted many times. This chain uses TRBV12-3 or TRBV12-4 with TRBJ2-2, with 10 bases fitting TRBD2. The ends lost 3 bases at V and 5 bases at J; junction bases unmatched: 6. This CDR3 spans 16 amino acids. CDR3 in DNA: TGTGCCAGCAGTTTCCCTAGCGGGAGCAGGACCGGGGAGCTGTTTTTT. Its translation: CASSFPSGSRTGELFF.

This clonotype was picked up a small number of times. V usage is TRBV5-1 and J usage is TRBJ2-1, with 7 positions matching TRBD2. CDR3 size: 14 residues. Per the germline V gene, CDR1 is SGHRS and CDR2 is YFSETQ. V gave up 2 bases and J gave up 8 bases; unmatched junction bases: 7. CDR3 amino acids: CASSLTLAGYEQFF. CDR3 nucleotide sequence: TGCGCCAGCAGCTTAACTTTAGCGGGTTATGAGCAGTTCTTC. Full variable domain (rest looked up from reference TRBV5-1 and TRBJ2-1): KAGVTQTPRYLIKTRGQQVTLSCSPISGHRSVSWYQQTPGQGLQFLFEYFSETQRNKGNFPGRFSGRQFSNSRSEMNVSTLELGDSALYLCASSLTLAGYEQFFGPGTRLTVL.

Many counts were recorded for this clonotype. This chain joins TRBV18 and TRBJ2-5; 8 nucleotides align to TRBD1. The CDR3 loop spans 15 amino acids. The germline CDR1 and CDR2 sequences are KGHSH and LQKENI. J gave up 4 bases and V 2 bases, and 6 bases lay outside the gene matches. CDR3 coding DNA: TGTGCCAGCTCACCATACAGGACAGGGACAGAGACCCAGTACTTC. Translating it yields CASSPYRTGTETQYF.

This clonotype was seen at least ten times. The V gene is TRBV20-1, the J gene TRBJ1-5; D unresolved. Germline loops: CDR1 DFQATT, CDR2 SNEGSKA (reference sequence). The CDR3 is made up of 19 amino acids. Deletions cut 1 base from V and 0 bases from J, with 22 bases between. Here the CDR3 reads CSARGFVPRDWDSNQPQHF. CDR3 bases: TGCAGTGCTAGAGGCTTCGTTCCGCGAGACTGGGATAGCAATCAGCCCCAGCATTTT.

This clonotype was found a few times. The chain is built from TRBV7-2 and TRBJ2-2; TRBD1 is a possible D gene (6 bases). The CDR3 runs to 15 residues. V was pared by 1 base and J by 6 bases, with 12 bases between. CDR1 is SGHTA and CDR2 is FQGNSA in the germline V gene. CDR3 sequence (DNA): TGTGCCAGCAGCTTAGTGGGGGCGTTTCCCGGGGAGCTGTTTTTT. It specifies CASSLVGAFPGELFF.

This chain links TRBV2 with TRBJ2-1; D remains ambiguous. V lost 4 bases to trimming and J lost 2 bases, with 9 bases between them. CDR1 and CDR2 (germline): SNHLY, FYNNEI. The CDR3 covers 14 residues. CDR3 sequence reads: CASSGTETYNEQFF. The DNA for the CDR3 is TGTGCCAGCAGTGGAACGGAAACCTACAATGAGCAGTTCTTC.

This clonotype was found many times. As DNA, the CDR3 is TGCAGTGCTACCCGGGCAAAAGCTTTCTTT. Translation gives CSATRAKAFF. The chain has TRBV20-1 and TRBJ1-1; D is uncertain. Germline V gene sequence: CDR1 DFQATT, CDR2 SNEGSKA (reference sequence). There are 10 residues in the CDR3. Trimming shortened V by 4 bases and J by 9 bases, and 9 bases separated the two germline ends.

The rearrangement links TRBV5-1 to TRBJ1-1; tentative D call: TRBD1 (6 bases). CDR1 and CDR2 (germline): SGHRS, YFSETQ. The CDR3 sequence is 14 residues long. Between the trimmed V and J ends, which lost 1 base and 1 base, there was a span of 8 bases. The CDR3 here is CASSLWGQNTEAFF. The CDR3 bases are TGCGCCAGCAGCTTGTGGGGACAGAACACTGAAGCTTTCTTT.

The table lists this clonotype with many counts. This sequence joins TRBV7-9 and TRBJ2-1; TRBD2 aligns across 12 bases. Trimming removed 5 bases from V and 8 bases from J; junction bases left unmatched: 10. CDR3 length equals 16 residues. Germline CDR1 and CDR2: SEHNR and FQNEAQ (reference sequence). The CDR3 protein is CASSPSSGRASDEQFF. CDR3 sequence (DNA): TGTGCCAGCAGCCCCTCTAGCGGGAGGGCCTCAGATGAGCAGTTCTTC.

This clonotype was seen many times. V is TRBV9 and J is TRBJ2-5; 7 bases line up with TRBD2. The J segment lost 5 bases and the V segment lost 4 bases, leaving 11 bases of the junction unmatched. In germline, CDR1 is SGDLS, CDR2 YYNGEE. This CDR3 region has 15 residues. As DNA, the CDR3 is TGTGCCAGCAGCACCATGGGCCTGGGAGGGGAGACCCAGTACTTC. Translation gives CASSTMGLGGETQYF. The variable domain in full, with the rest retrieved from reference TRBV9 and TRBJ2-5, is DSGVTQTPKHLITATGQRVTLRCSPRSGDLSVYWYQQSLDQGLQFLIQYYNGEERAKGNILERFSAQQFPDLHSELNLSSLELGDSALYFCASSTMGLGGETQYFGPGTRLLVL.

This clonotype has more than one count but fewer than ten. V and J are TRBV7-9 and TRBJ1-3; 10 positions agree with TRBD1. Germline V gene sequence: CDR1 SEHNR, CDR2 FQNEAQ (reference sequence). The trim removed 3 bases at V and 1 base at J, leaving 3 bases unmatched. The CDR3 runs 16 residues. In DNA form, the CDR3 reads TGTGCCAGCAGCTTGGGACAGGGGACGTCTGGAAACACCATATATTTT. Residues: CASSLGQGTSGNTIYF.

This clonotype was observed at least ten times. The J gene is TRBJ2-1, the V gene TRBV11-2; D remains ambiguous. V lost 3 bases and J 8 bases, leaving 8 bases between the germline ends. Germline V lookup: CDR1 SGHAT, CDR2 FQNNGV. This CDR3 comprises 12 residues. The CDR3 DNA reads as TGTGCCAGCAGCTTTAGTGGGGATGAGCAGTTCTTC. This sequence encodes CASSFSGDEQFF.

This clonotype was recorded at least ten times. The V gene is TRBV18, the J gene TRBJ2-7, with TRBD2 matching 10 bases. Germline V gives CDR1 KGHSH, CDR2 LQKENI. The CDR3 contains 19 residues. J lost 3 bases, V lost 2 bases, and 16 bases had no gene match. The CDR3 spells CASSPSRLAGAAGNYEQYF. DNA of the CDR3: TGTGCCAGCTCACCATCCCGGCTAGCGGGAGCCGCCGGGAACTACGAGCAGTACTTC.

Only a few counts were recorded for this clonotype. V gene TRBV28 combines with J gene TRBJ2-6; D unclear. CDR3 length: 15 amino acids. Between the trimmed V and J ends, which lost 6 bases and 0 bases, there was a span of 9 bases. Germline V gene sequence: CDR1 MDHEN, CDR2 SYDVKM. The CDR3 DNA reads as TGTGCCAGCAGCAAAGGGATCTCTGGGGCCAACGTCCTGACTTTC. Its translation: CASSKGISGANVLTF.

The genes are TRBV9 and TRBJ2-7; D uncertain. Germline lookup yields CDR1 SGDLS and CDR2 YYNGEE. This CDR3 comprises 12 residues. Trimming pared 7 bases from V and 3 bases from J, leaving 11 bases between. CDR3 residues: CASSSGNYEQYF. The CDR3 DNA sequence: TGTGCCAGCTCGTCAGGAAACTACGAGCAGTACTTC.

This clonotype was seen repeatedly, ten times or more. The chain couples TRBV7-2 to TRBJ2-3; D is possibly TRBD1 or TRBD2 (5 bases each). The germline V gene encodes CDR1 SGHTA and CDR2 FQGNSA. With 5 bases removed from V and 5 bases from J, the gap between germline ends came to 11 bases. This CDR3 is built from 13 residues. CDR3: CASSRGRLDTQYF. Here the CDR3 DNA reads TGTGCCAGCAGCCGGGGACGCCTAGATACGCAGTATTTT.

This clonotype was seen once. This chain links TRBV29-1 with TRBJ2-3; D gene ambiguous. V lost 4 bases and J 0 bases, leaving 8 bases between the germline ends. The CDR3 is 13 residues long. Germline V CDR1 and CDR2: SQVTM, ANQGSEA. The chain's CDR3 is CSVAGPSTDTQYF. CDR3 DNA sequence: TGCAGCGTTGCCGGCCCTAGCACAGATACGCAGTATTTT.

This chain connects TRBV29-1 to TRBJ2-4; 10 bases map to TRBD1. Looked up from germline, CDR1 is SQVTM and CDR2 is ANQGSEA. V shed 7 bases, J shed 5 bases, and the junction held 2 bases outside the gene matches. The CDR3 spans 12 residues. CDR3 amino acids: CSAGQGENIQYF. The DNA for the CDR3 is TGCAGCGCCGGACAGGGGGAAAACATTCAGTACTTC.

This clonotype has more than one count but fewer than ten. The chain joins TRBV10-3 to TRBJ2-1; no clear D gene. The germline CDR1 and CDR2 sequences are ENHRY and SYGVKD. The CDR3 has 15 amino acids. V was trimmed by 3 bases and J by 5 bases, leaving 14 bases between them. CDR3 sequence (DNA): TGTGCCATCAGTGATGGGCCAGGTTCGAACAATGAGCAGTTCTTC. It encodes CAISDGPGSNNEQFF.

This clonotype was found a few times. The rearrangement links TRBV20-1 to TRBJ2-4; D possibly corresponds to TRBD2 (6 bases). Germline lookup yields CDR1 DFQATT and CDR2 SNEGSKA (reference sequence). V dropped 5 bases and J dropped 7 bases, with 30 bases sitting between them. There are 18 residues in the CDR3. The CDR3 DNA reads TGCAGTGCTCACCATTTGACTAGGAAACCGCAGACCGGGAACATTCAGTACTTC. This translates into CSAHHLTRKPQTGNIQYF.

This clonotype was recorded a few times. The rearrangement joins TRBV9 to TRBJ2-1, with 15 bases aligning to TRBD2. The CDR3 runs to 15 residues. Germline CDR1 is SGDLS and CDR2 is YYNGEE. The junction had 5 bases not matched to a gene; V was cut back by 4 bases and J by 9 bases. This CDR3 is CASSPKGLAGGEQFF. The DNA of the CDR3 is TGTGCCAGCAGCCCCAAGGGACTAGCGGGAGGTGAGCAGTTCTTC.

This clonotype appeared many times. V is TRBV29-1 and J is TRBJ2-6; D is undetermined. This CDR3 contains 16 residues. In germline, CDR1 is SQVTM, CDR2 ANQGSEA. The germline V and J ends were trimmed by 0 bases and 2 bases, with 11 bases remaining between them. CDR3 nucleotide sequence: TGCAGCGTTGAAGATCTTATGGGGACTGGGGCCAACGTCCTGACTTTC. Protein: CSVEDLMGTGANVLTF.

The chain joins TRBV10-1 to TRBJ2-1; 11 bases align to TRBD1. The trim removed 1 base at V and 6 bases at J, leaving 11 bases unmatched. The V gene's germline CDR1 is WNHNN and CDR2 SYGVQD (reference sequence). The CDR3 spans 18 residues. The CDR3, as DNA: TGCGCCAGCAGTGAGTTCACCCTAACCGGGACAGGGGGCAATGAGCAGTTCTTC. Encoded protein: CASSEFTLTGTGGNEQFF.

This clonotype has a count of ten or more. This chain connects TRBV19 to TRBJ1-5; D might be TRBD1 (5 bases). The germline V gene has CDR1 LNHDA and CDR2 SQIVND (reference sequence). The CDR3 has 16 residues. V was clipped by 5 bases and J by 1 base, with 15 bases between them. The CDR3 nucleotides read TGTGCCAGTAGTGTATTAAGGGGACGGAGCAATCAGCCCCAGCATTTT. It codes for CASSVLRGRSNQPQHF.

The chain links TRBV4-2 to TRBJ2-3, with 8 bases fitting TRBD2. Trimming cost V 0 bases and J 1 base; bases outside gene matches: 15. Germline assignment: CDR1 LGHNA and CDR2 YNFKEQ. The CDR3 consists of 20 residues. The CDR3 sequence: CASSQDLPSTLAGGTDTQYF. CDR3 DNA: TGTGCCAGCAGCCAAGATCTCCCTTCAACCCTAGCGGGTGGCACAGATACGCAGTATTTT.

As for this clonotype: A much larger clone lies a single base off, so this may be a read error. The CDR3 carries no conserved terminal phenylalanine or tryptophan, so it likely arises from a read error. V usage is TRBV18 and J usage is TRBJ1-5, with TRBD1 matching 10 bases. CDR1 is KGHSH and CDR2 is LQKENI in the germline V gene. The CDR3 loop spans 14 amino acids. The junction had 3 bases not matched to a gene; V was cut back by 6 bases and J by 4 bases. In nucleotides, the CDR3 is TGTGCCAGCTCGACAGGGGGCTCTAATCAGCCCCAGCATTAT. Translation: CASSTGGSNQPQHY.

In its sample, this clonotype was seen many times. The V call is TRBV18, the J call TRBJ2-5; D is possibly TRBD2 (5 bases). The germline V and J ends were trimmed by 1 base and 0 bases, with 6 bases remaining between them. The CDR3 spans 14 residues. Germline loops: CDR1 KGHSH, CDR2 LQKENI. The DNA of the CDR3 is TGTGCCAGCTCACCACGGACTCACCAAGAGACCCAGTACTTC. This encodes CASSPRTHQETQYF.

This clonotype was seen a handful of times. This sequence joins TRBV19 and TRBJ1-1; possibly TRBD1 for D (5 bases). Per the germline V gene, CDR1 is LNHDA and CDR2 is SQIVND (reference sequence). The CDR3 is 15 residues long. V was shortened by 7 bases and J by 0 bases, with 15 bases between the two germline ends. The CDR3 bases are TGTGCCAGTACCGGGACCCTTCTAATGAACACTGAAGCTTTCTTT. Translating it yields CASTGTLLMNTEAFF.